A selection of T cell receptor beta chains follows, all from one sample in a study of T cell clones after liver transplantation. The assay was immunoSEQ multiplex PCR, and TCRdb's table has in-frame clones only and misses some. This table holds around 77,000 clones, under 90% found once. The sequenced sample was CD4+ T cells from blood, obtained 12 months after liver transplant. Receptors originate from a human patient who received a liver transplant. A share of the T cells may be of graft donor origin. Both conserved end residues are part of each CDR3. Each record gives: clone size, V gene, D gene, J gene, CDR3 DNA, CDR3 protein. A D gene is named only where the DNA matches it firmly. Clone sizes are given selectively: once, few, many, or a class where the clone is expanded.

>once|TRBV7-2|TRBD2|TRBJ2-5
TGTGCCAGCAGCTCAGGGACTAGCAAAGAGACCCAGTACTTC
CASSSGTSKETQYF
>NA|TRBV30|NA|TRBJ1-2
TGTGCCTGGAGTAATAGAGCGGCAGGGAGGTTGGCTGTATATGGCTACACCTTC
CAWSNRAAGRLAVYGYTF
>NA|TRBV28|NA|TRBJ2-1
TGTGCCAGCAAAACACCAACGGCCGAGCAGTTCTTC
CASKTPTAEQFF
>NA|TRBV7-8|TRBD1|TRBJ2-2
TGTGCCAGCAGCCCAAGGACAGGGGGCGGAATGGCCGGGGAGCTGTTTTTT
CASSPRTGGGMAGELFF
>few|TRBV2|NA|TRBJ1-5
TGTGCCAGCATGAGGGAGCAAGCATTTGTTAGCAATCAGCCCCAGCATTTT
CASMREQAFVSNQPQHF
>once|TRBV11-3|TRBD2|TRBJ2-5
TGTGCCAGCAGCCTAACTAGCGGCCAAGAGACCCAGTACTTC
CASSLTSGQETQYF
>NA|TRBV4-3|TRBD2|TRBJ2-1
TGCGCCAGCAGCCAGGGGTGGACTAGCGGGACCCAAATGATCTTC
CASSQGWTSGTQMIF
>NA|TRBV7-9|TRBD2|TRBJ2-1
TGTGCCAGCAGCCCCGGGACTAGCGGAAACAATGAGCAGTTCTTC
CASSPGTSGNNEQFF
>NA|TRBV4-2|NA|TRBJ2-6
TGTGCCAGCAGCCGGAATAAAGCTGGGGCCAACGTCCTGACTTTC
CASSRNKAGANVLTF
>NA|TRBV13|NA|TRBJ2-7
TGTGCCAGCAGCTTAGCAGGCAGTTACTACGAGCAGTACTTC
CASSLAGSYYEQYF
>NA|TRBV4-3|NA|TRBJ1-3
TGCGCCAGCAGCCAAGACCCGGCAGGGACCTTCTCTGGAAACACCATATATTTT
CASSQDPAGTFSGNTIYF
>NA|TRBV5-1|NA|TRBJ1-1
TGCGCCAGCAGCTTGGTTCGGGGGGCGAGGAACACTGAAGCTTTCTTT
CASSLVRGARNTEAFF
>few|TRBV7-2|NA|TRBJ2-1
TGTGCCAGCAGCTTAGCCCCCCCCGGCCGAGGCAATGAGCAGTTCTTC
CASSLAPPGRGNEQFF
>NA|TRBV6-1|TRBD1|TRBJ1-2
TGTGCCAGCAGTGAACGGACAGGGCCAACTAACTATGGCTACACCTTC
CASSERTGPTNYGYTF
>few|TRBV25-1|NA|TRBJ1-2
TGTGCCAGCAGGGCTGAGGGAAGTGGCTACACCTTC
CASRAEGSGYTF
>NA|TRBV28|TRBD1|TRBJ1-3
TGTGCCAGCAGAGCAGGGGGCCCTGGAAACACCATATATTTT
CASRAGGPGNTIYF
>NA|TRBV7-9|NA|TRBJ2-1
TGTGCCAGCAGCGGGATACGGGACTCACGCTCCTACAATGAGCAGTTCTTC
CASSGIRDSRSYNEQFF
>NA|TRBV7-2|TRBD1|TRBJ2-5
TGTGCCAGCAGCTTAGGGACAGGGGGTGGAGAAGAGACCCAGTACTTC
CASSLGTGGGEETQYF
>NA|TRBV5-1|NA|TRBJ1-1
TGCGCCAGCACCCAAACGACAGGGAACACTGAAGCTTTCTTT
CASTQTTGNTEAFF
>NA|TRBV2|NA|TRBJ2-7
TGTGCCAGCACCATGAACCGGGGGACGGAACAGTACTTC
CASTMNRGTEQYF
>NA|TRBV10-1|TRBD2|TRBJ2-7
TGCGCCAGCAGTGAATCGCTAGCGGGTTCTACCTACGAGCAGTACTTC
CASSESLAGSTYEQYF
>NA|TRBV6-1|NA|TRBJ2-1
TGTGCCAGCAGGAGAAACAATGAGCAGTTCTTC
CASRRNNEQFF
>NA|TRBV7-8|NA|TRBJ2-7
TGTGCCAGCAGCTTAGGGGGGACGGCGGATTCCTACGAGCAGTACTTC
CASSLGGTADSYEQYF
>NA|TRBV2|TRBD1|TRBJ2-6
TGTGCCAGCAGTCCCAGGGGGCCTGGGGCCAACGTCCTGACTTTC
CASSPRGPGANVLTF
>NA|TRBV27|TRBD1|TRBJ2-7
TGTGCCAGCAGGCTCTTCCCGACAGGGGCCTACGAGCAGTACTTC
CASRLFPTGAYEQYF
>NA|TRBV11-2|NA|TRBJ1-2
TGTGCCAGCAGCTTAGATCCCGCCAGCCGCTATGGCTACACCTTC
CASSLDPASRYGYTF
>NA|TRBV28|TRBD1|TRBJ1-5
TGTGCCAGCAGTCCGGGACAGCCCCCCAATCAGCCCCAGCATTTT
CASSPGQPPNQPQHF
>NA|TRBV6-4|TRBD1|TRBJ2-1
TGTGCCAGCAGTGTGACAGGGGGAGGCCACAATGAGCAGTTCTTC
CASSVTGGGHNEQFF
>NA|TRBV18|TRBD2|TRBJ2-1
TGTGCCAGCTCACCTCCTGTGGTAGCGGGAGGAAATGAGCAGTTCTTC
CASSPPVVAGGNEQFF
>NA|TRBV5-1|NA|TRBJ2-2
TGCGCCAGCAGCAATGAGTTGGGGACCGGGGAGCTGTTTTTT
CASSNELGTGELFF
>NA|TRBV7-2|TRBD2|TRBJ2-5
TGTGCCAGCAGAAGTTATAGCGGGGATAAAGAGACCCAGTACTTC
CASRSYSGDKETQYF
>NA|TRBV5-1|TRBD1|TRBJ2-7
TGCGCCAGCAGTGCCGGGGACAGGGGGCTCGACGAGCAGTACTTC
CASSAGDRGLDEQYF
>NA|TRBV5-1|NA|TRBJ1-2
TGCGCCAGCAGCTTGCTCCAGGGCGAAGGCTATGGCTACACCTTC
CASSLLQGEGYGYTF
>NA|TRBV6-5|NA|TRBJ1-1
TGTGCCAGCAGTTACTCTAAGAACACTGAAGCTTTCTTT
CASSYSKNTEAFF
>NA|TRBV19|NA|TRBJ2-7
TGTGCCAGTAGTATAGTTGTCGGGGTACACGAGCAGTACTTC
CASSIVVGVHEQYF
>NA|TRBV9|NA|TRBJ2-7
TGTGCCAGCAGCGTAGTCGACGTGTCCTACGAGCAGTACTTC
CASSVVDVSYEQYF
>NA|TRBV5-1|TRBD1|TRBJ1-4
TGCGCCAGCAGCTTGGGACAGGGGGCTGAAAAACTGTTTTTT
CASSLGQGAEKLFF
>NA|TRBV2|NA|TRBJ2-2
TGTGCCAGCAAGCGGAGGAACACCGGGGAGCTGTTTTTT
CASKRRNTGELFF
>few|TRBV7-8|TRBD1|TRBJ1-5
TGTGCCAGCAGCTTACAGGGGGCCGGACAGCCCCAGCATTTT
CASSLQGAGQPQHF
>NA|TRBV5-6|NA|TRBJ1-1
TGTGCCAGCAGCCTATTACCTGAACCTGAAGCTTTCTTT
CASSLLPEPEAFF
>once|TRBV11-3|NA|TRBJ2-5
TGTGCCAGCAGCCTAAAGGGGAACGTGGCCCAGTACTTC
CASSLKGNVAQYF
>NA|TRBV6-1|NA|TRBJ2-4
TGTGCCAGCAGTGAACTCCCAGTAGCCAAAAACATTCAGTACTTC
CASSELPVAKNIQYF
>many|TRBV7-2|TRBD2|TRBJ2-7
TGTGCCAGCAGCTTAGGTGGGGCTAGCGGCCCCTACGAGCAGTACTTC
CASSLGGASGPYEQYF
>once|TRBV9|TRBD2|TRBJ2-1
TGTGCCAGCAGCGTGGGACTAGCGGGAGGTATCTACAATGAGCAGTTCTTC
CASSVGLAGGIYNEQFF
>NA|TRBV28|TRBD2|TRBJ2-7
TGTGCCAGCAGTTTATGGGAACTAGCGGGAGGGCCGGGGGAGCAGTACTTC
CASSLWELAGGPGEQYF
>once|TRBV5-6|TRBD1|TRBJ2-7
TGTGCCAGCAGCAAATCCGGGACAGGCGAGCAGTACTTC
CASSKSGTGEQYF
>NA|TRBV28|NA|TRBJ1-3
TGTGCCGGAGGTGGGGGGCAAGAAGACACCATATATTTT
CAGGGGQEDTIYF
>NA|TRBV19|TRBD2|TRBJ2-5
TGTGCCAGTAGTGCCGGGGGGGTGTTAGCGGGTTCAGGGACCCAGTACTTC
CASSAGGVLAGSGTQYF